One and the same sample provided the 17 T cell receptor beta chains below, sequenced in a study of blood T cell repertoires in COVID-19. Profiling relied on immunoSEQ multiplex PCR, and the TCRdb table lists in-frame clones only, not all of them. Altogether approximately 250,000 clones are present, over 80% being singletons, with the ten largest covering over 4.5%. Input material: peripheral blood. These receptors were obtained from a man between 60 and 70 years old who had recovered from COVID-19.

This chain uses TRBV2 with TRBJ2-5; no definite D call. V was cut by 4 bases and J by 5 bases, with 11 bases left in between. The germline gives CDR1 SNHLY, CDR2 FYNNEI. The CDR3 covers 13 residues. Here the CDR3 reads CASSVPGRETQYF. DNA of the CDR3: TGTGCCAGCAGTGTACCGGGTAGGGAGACCCAGTACTTC.

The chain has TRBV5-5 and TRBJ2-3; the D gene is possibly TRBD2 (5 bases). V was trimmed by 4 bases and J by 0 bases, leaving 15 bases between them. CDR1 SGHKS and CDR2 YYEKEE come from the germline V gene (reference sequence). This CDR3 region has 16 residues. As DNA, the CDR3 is TGTGCCAGCAGCAAGCGGACGCAAACTAGCACAGATACGCAGTATTTT. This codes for CASSKRTQTSTDTQYF. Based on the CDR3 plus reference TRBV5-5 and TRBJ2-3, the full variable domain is DAGVTQSPTHLIKTRGQQVTLRCSPISGHKSVSWYQQVLGQGPQFIFQYYEKEERGRGNFPDRFSARQFPNYSSELNVNALLLGDSALYLCASSKRTQTSTDTQYFGPGTRLTVL.

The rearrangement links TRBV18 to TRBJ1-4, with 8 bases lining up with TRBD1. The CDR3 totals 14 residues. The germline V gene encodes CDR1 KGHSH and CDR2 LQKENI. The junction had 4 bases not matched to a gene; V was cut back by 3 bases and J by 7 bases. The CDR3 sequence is CASSPQGASEKLFF. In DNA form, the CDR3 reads TGTGCCAGCTCACCCCAGGGGGCAAGTGAAAAACTGTTTTTT. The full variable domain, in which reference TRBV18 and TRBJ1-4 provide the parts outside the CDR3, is NAGVMQNPRHLVRRRGQEARLRCSPMKGHSHVYWYRQLPEEGLKFMVYLQKENIIDESGMPKERFSAEFPKEGPSILRIQQVVRGDSAAYFCASSPQGASEKLFFGSGTQLSVL.

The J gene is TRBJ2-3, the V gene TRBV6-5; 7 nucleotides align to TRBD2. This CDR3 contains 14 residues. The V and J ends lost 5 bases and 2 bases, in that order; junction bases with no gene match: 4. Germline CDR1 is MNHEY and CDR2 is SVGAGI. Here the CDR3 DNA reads TGTGCCAGCAGTCCCGGGACTAACACAGATACGCAGTATTTT. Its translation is CASSPGTNTDTQYF.

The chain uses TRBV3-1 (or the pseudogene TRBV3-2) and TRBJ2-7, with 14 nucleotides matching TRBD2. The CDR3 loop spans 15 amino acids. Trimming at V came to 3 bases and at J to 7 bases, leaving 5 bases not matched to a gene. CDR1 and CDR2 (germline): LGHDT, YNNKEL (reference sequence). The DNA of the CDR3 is TGTGCCAGCAGCCAGATGGGGACTAGCGGGAGTGAGCAGTACTTC. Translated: CASSQMGTSGSEQYF.

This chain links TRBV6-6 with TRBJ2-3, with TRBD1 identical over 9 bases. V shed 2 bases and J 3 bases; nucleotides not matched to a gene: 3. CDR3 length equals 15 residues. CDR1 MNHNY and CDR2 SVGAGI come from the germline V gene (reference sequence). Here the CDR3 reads CASSYTGQGTDTQYF. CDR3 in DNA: TGTGCCAGCAGTTACACGGGACAGGGTACAGATACGCAGTATTTT.

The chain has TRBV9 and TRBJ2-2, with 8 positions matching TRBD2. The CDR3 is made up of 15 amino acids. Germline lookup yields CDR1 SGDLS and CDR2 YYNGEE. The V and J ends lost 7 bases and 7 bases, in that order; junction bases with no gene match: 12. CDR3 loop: CASSTAGGGYGELFF. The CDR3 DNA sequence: TGTGCCAGCTCTACTGCGGGGGGCGGTTACGGGGAGCTGTTTTTT. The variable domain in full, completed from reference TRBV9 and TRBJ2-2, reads DSGVTQTPKHLITATGQRVTLRCSPRSGDLSVYWYQQSLDQGLQFLIQYYNGEERAKGNILERFSAQQFPDLHSELNLSSLELGDSALYFCASSTAGGGYGELFFGEGSRLTVL.

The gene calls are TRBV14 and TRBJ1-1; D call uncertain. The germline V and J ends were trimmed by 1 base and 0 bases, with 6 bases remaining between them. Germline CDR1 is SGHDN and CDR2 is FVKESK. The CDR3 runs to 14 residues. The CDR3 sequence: CASSQAQLNTEAFF. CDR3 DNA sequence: TGTGCCAGCAGCCAAGCGCAGTTGAACACTGAAGCTTTCTTT.

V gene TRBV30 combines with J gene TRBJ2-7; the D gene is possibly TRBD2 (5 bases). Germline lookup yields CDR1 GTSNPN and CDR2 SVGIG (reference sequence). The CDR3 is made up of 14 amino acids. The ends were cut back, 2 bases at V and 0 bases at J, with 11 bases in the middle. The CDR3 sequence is CAWSSDGDSYEQYF. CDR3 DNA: TGTGCCTGGAGTTCCGACGGGGACTCCTACGAGCAGTACTTC. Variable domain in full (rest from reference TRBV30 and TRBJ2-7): SQTIHQWPATLVQPVGSPLSLECTVEGTSNPNLYWYRQAAGRGLQLLFYSVGIGQISSEVPQNLSASRPQDRQFILSSKKLLLSDSGFYLCAWSSDGDSYEQYFGPGTRLTVT.

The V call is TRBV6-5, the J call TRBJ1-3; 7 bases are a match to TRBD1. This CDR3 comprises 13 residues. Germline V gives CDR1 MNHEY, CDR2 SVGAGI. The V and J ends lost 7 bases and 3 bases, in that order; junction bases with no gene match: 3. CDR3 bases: TGTGCCAGCACCCGGACAGGTGGAAACACCATATATTTT. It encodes CASTRTGGNTIYF.

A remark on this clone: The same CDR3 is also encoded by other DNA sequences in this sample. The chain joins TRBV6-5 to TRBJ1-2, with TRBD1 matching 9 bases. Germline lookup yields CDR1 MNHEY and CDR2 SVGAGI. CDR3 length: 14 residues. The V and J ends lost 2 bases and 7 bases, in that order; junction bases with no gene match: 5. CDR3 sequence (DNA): TGTGCCAGCAGTTACGGGACAGGGAGGGGTGGCTACACCTTC. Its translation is CASSYGTGRGGYTF.

The CDR3 DNA follows: TGTGCCATCAGGGCCTCGGGGGACAGGTTTTCACCCCTCCACTTT. Its protein is CAIRASGDRFSPLHF. The V call is TRBV10-3, the J call TRBJ1-6, with 8 positions matching TRBD1. Germline lookup yields CDR1 ENHRY and CDR2 SYGVKD. J lost 9 bases, V lost 6 bases, and 10 bases had no gene match. This CDR3 is built from 15 residues.

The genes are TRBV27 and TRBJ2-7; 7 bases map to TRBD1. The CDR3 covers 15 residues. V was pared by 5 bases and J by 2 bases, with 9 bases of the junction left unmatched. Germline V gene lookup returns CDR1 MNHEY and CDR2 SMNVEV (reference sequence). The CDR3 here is CASSRNRGVTYEQYF. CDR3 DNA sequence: TGTGCCAGCAGTAGAAACAGGGGAGTGACCTACGAGCAGTACTTC.

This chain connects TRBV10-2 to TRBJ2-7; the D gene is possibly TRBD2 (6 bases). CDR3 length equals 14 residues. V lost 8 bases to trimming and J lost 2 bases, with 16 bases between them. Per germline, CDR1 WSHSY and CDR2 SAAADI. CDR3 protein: CASRGTGATYEQYF. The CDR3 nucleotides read TGCGCCAGCCGGGGGACCGGGGCCACCTACGAGCAGTACTTC.

CDR3 nucleotides: TGTGCCAGCAGTTTCCGGGGACAGGGGAGTACCATATATTTT. It is translated as CASSFRGQGSTIYF. The chain couples TRBV28 to TRBJ1-3; 10 bases align to TRBD1. The CDR3 runs 14 residues. The V segment lost 3 bases and the J segment 10 bases; nucleotides outside the gene matches: 6. Germline loops: CDR1 MDHEN, CDR2 SYDVKM. Drawing the rest from reference TRBV28 and TRBJ1-3, the complete variable domain is DVKVTQSSRYLVKRTGEKVFLECVQDMDHENMFWYRQDPGLGLRLIYFSYDVKMKEKGDIPEGYSVSREKKERFSLILESASTNQTSMYLCASSFRGQGSTIYFGEGSWLTVV.

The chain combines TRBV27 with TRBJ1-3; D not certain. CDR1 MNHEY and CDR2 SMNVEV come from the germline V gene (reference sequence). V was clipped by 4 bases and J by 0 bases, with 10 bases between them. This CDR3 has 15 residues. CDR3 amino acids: CASSSGVSSGNTIYF. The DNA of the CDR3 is TGTGCCAGCAGTTCCGGGGTGTCCTCTGGAAACACCATATATTTT.

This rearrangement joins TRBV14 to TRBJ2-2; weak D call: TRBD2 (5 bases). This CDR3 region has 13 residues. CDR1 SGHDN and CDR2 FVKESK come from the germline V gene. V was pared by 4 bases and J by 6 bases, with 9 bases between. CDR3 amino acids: CASSPGFAGELFF. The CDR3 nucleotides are TGTGCCAGCAGCCCGGGGTTCGCCGGGGAGCTGTTTTTT.